This TCR beta chain was found in a study of naive and memory T cell subsets. Separate alpha and beta amplification began at the second PCR step. Two oligonucleotides, mixed equimolar, formed the beta constant-region primer covering TRBC1 and TRBC2. Nested alpha and beta constant-region primers with the SP2 primer drove four PCR rounds on ligated cDNA. An oligonucleotide with the SP2 primer and a 12-nucleotide UMI was ligated to the cDNA 3' end. TCRdb called the UMI-ligation and nested PCR reads again in MiXCR, with one record for every CDR3 protein. This sample yields 140,000 to 150,000 distinct CDR3 sequences, of which 22% are seen a single time; approximately 0.1% belongs to the top ten. Study-wide findings and caveats: Possibly reflecting memory cells re-expressing CD45RA, a few larger clonotypes occurred in naive repertoires, especially CD8. In CD4 and CD8 cells, diversity dropped from naive through EMRA.

Looked up from germline, CDR1 is SGHVS and CDR2 is FNYEAQ. V shed 6 bases and J shed 2 bases, with 10 bases lying between them. The CDR3 has 13 amino acids. This clonotype has a handful of counts. Its specificity is unknown. This sequence was found in a human donor in good health. The chain uses TRBV7-6 and TRBJ2-5; D gene ambiguous. The sequenced sample was naive CD4+ T cells from blood. The CDR3 DNA follows: TGTGCCAGCAGTCCGAGGCAGCAAGAGACCCAGTACTTC. Its protein product is CASSPRQQETQYF.